This TCR beta chain derives from a study of regulatory dendritic cells for organ transplantation. Study as a whole: Regulatory dendritic cells were monocyte-derived, receiving vitamin D3 on days 0 and 4 and IL-10 on day 4. On day 6, the dendritic cells were exposed to LPS.

The sample holds a few counts of this clone. Antigen unknown. Clones were sequenced by immunoSEQ multiplex PCR, and TCRdb holds only the in-frame ones, with some missing. The repertoire includes some 10,000 clones, roughly four fifths of them detected once, and over 2% sits in the top ten. Findings and caveats of the study: Memory CD8+ clonal expansion seemed more limited with regulatory than mature dendritic cells. Between individuals, the alloreactive memory CD8+ T cell pool differed considerably.

After removal of 7 bases from V and 2 bases from J, the junction contained 2 bases not matched to a gene. The CDR3 has 14 residues. In germline, CDR1 is SNHLY, CDR2 FYNNEI. Sorted T cells were CFSE-labeled and cultured roughly five days with allogeneic regulatory or mature dendritic cells at 1:10. The specimen sequenced was memory CD4+ T cells from blood cultured with regulatory dendritic cells. Regarding subset: CD45RO+ memory T cells. The rearrangement links TRBV2 to TRBJ1-1; 12 positions agree with TRBD1. The receptor's source is a human donor in good health. CDR3 coding DNA: TGTGCCAGCACCGGGACAGGGGGCAACACTGAAGCTTTCTTT. Its translation is CASTGTGGNTEAFF.